Sequencing of this T cell receptor beta chain was carried out in a study of blood T cell repertoires in COVID-19. Study as a whole: PBMCs, B-cell-depleted T cells, or T cells were the source of the cDNA or gDNA that made up the material.

Original data processing: The authors estimated nucleated cell counts from reference gene primer amplification. The table came from immunoSEQ multiplex PCR; TCRdb's copy has only in-frame clones and leaves some out. V and J calls and clone size are as listed in that table; D and trimming were resolved from the DNA. The repertoire holds approximately 89,000 clones, with roughly 80% as singletons. The CDR3 is made up of 17 amino acids. Germline V gene data show CDR1 as LGHDT and CDR2 as YNNKEL (reference sequence). The ends lost 2 bases at V and 7 bases at J; junction bases unmatched: 9. The clonotype was recovered from a human donor in a cohort sampled during active COVID-19. V gene TRBV3-1 (or the pseudogene TRBV3-2) combines with J gene TRBJ1-4; TRBD1 matches 11 bases. The sample taken for sequencing was peripheral blood. CDR3 region: CASSQPLTGTGGEKLFF. CDR3 DNA sequence: TGTGCCAGCAGCCAACCTCTAACCGGGACAGGGGGTGAAAAACTGTTTTTT.